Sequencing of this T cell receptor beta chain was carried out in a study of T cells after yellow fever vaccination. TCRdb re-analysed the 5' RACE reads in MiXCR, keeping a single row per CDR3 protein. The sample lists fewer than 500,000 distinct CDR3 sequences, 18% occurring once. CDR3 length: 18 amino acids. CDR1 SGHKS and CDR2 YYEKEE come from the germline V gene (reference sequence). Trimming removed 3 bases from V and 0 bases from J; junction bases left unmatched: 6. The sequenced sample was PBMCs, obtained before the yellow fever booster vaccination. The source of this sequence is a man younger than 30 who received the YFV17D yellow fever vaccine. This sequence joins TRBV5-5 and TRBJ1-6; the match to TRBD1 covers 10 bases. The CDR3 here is CASSSGTGADSYNSPLHF. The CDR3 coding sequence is TGTGCCAGCAGCTCCGGGACAGGGGCGGACTCCTATAATTCACCCCTCCACTTT.